These T cell receptor beta chains were read from a single sample in a study of cytomegalovirus exposure and HLA in healthy donors. Sequencing was performed with immunoSEQ multiplex PCR; in TCRdb, only in-frame clones are kept and a portion is missing. The table includes about 120,000 clones, around 66% detected once. Sequenced material: PBMCs. The source of these receptors is a man aged 18 to 29 in good health and CMV-seronegative. Each CDR3 is given with its conserved first and last residue. D genes are given only for firm matches. Only some rows state a clone size, as once, few, many or a class for expanded clones.

-	-	TRBV30	TRBJ2-2	TGTGCCTGGAGTGGAGGGAACACCGGGGAGCTGTTTTTT	CAWSGGNTGELFF
-	-	TRBV7-9	TRBJ2-1	TGTGCCAGCAGCTTAGCGAGACTAGTTTACAATGAGCAGTTCTTC	CASSLARLVYNEQFF
-	few	TRBV29-1	TRBJ1-1	TGCAGCGTTGAAACGGGCAGGGCTTCTTTCTTT	CSVETGRASFF
-	-	TRBV4-1	TRBJ2-2	TGCGCCAGCAGCCAAATCCCGGGACTCCCAATGAGCCTGTTTTTT	CASSQIPGLPMSLFF
TRBD2	-	TRBV7-9	TRBJ2-7	TGTGCCAGCGGGGGACTAGCGTACGGCGAGCAGTACTTC	CASGGLAYGEQYF
TRBD1	-	TRBV11-2	TRBJ1-1	TGTGCCAGCAGAAAACAGGGGCTGAACACTGAAGCTTTCTTT	CASRKQGLNTEAFF
-	-	TRBV6-5	TRBJ2-1	TGTGCCAGCAGTTACGACAGGAGCAGGTACAATGAGCAGTTCTTC	CASSYDRSRYNEQFF
-	-	TRBV6-5	TRBJ1-1	TGTGCCAGCTACAGGGCCAACACTGAAGCTTTCTTT	CASYRANTEAFF
-	few	TRBV28	TRBJ1-1	TGTGCCAGCAGTACCATAACAGGGATCCCGAACACTGAAGCTTTCTTT	CASSTITGIPNTEAFF
TRBD1	-	TRBV19	TRBJ1-4	TGTGCCAGTAGCCCCGGGACAGGTGTTGAAAAACTGTTTTTT	CASSPGTGVEKLFF
-	-	TRBV6-5	TRBJ2-7	TGTGCCAGCAGTGAAAAGGACACCTACGAGCAGTACTTC	CASSEKDTYEQYF